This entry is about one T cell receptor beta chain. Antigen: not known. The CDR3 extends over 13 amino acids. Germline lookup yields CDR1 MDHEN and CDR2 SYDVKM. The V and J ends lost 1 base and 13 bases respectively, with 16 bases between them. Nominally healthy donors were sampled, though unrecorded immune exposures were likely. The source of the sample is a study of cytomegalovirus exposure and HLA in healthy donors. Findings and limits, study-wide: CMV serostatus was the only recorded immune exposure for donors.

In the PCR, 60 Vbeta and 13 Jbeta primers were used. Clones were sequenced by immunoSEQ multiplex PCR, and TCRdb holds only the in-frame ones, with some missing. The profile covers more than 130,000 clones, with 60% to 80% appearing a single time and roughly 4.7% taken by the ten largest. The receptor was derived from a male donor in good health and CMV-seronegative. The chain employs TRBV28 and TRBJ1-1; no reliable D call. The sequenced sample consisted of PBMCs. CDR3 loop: CASSLLETREVFF. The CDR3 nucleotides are TGTGCCAGCAGTTTATTAGAGACCCGGGAGGTTTTCTTT. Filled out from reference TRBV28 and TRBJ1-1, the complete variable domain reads DVKVTQSSRYLVKRTGEKVFLECVQDMDHENMFWYRQDPGLGLRLIYFSYDVKMKEKGDIPEGYSVSREKKERFSLILESASTNQTSMYLCASSLLETREVFFGQGTRLTVV.